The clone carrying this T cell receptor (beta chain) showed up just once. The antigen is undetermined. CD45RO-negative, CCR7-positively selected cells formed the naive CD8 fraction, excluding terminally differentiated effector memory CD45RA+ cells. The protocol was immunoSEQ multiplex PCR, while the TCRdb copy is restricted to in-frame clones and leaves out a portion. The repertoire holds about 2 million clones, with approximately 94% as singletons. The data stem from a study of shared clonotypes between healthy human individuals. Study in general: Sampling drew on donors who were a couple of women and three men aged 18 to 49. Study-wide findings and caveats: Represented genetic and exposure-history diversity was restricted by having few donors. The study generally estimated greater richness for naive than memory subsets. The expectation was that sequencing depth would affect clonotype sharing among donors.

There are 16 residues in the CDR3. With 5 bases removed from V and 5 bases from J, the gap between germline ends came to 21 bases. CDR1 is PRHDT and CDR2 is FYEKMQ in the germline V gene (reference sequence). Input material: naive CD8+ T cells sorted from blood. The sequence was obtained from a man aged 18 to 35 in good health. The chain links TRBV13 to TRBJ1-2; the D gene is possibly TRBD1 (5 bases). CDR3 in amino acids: CASSQSSGPGWYGYTF. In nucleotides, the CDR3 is TGTGCCAGCAGCCAAAGTTCGGGACCCGGGTGGTATGGCTACACCTTC.